This T cell receptor beta chain was obtained from a study of cytomegalovirus exposure and HLA in healthy donors. Study observations and caveats: A later analysis found most CMV-associated TCR beta chains apparently HLA-restricted. In a later analysis, TCR beta V- and J-gene trimming showed a link to a missense DCLRE1C variant.

Both 60 Vbeta primers and 13 Jbeta primers went into the PCR. Some clones are missing from TCRdb's copy, which holds only in-frame ones; the method was immunoSEQ multiplex PCR. The table lists 70,000 to 95,000 clones, about 83% of them singletons. On this clone: Its specificity is not known.

CDR3 size: 13 residues. Trimming removed 5 bases from V and 6 bases from J, with 14 bases in between. Germline assignment: CDR1 SQVTM and CDR2 ANQGSEA. Samples came from healthy bone marrow donors. Whereas donors were nominally healthy upon sampling, unrecorded immune exposures were probable. The chain carries TRBV29-1 and TRBJ2-1; maybe TRBD2 (6 bases). The sample taken for sequencing was PBMCs. The TCR was taken from a woman under 30 in good health and CMV-seropositive. Here the CDR3 DNA reads TGCAGCGTTAACGGCGGGGCTCTCAATGAGCAGTTCTTC. This translates into CSVNGGALNEQFF.